This TCR beta chain was found in a study of blood T cell repertoires in COVID-19. Study-level information: Donors in the United States, Italy and Spain gave samples during acute or convalescent COVID-19. PBMCs, B-cell-depleted T cells, or T cells were the source of the cDNA or gDNA that made up the material.

In germline, CDR1 is SNHLY, CDR2 FYNNEI. CDR3 size: 13 residues. The ends were cut back, 3 bases at V and 5 bases at J, with 11 bases in the middle. Authors' methods: How many nucleated cells were present was estimated from reference gene primer amplification. The assay was immunoSEQ multiplex PCR, and TCRdb's table has in-frame clones only and misses some. From that table come the V and J calls and clone size; the DNA was used to work out D and trimming. This table holds roughly 310,000 clones, 88% found once. The sequence derives from a woman between 50 and 59 years old with active or convalescent COVID-19. This sequence joins TRBV2 and TRBJ2-7, with D maybe TRBD1 (5 bases). The sequencing input was peripheral blood. The chain's CDR3 is CASSDGAGHEQYF. For the CDR3, the DNA is TGTGCCAGCAGTGATGGGGCAGGGCACGAGCAGTACTTC.